This TCR beta chain was profiled in a study of T cells in tuberculosis. Tuberculosis was confirmed by positive sputum smear and/or M. tuberculosis culture. TCRdb's table, derived via immunoSEQ multiplex PCR, lists solely in-frame clones and lacks some. The table records fewer than 11,000 clones, around 94% of them present only once. The germline V gene encodes CDR1 KGHSH and CDR2 LQKENI. V shed 3 bases and J 2 bases; nucleotides not matched to a gene: 9. The length of the CDR3 is 18 residues. Input material: PBMCs. This receptor was identified in an adult with tuberculosis. The V and J genes are TRBV18 and TRBJ2-3; TRBD2 agrees at 12 bases. The CDR3: CASSPRTTSGGTTDTQYF. Here the CDR3 DNA reads TGTGCCAGCTCACCCAGAACTACTAGCGGGGGGACCACAGATACGCAGTATTTT.